Following are 9 T cell receptor beta chains from one sample sequenced in a study of T cells after yellow fever vaccination. TCRdb reanalysed the 5' RACE reads using MiXCR and keeps one entry per CDR3 protein. Of about 170,000 distinct CDR3 sequences in the sample, approximately 11% were seen once. This specimen was CD8+ T cells sorted from PBMCs, taken 15 days after the yellow fever booster vaccination. The receptors were gathered from a man between 18 and 35 years old who received the YFV17D yellow fever vaccine.

The chain is built from TRBV6-2 or TRBV6-3 and TRBJ2-5, with 8 nucleotides matching TRBD1. The CDR3 length is 13 residues. V lost 5 bases and J lost 5; bases outside the gene matches: 4. The germline V gene encodes CDR1 MNHEY and CDR2 SVGEGT. CDR3 coding DNA: TGTGCCAGCAGTACAACAGGGGGGGAGACCCAGTACTTC. Its translation: CASSTTGGETQYF.

The rearrangement joins TRBV5-1 to TRBJ2-5, with 7 bases aligning to TRBD1. CDR1 and CDR2 (germline): SGHRS, YFSETQ. The CDR3 covers 15 residues. The V gene end was trimmed by 3 bases and the J gene end by 4 bases; junction bases not matched to a gene: 9. As DNA, the CDR3 is TGCGCCAGCAGCTCGCCGGGACAGTGGGGAGAGACCCAGTACTTC. Its protein is CASSSPGQWGETQYF. The full variable domain, with the rest looked up from reference TRBV5-1 and TRBJ2-5, is KAGVTQTPRYLIKTRGQQVTLSCSPISGHRSVSWYQQTPGQGLQFLFEYFSETQRNKGNFPGRFSGRQFSNSRSEMNVSTLELGDSALYLCASSSPGQWGETQYFGPGTRLLVL.

This clonotype was counted ten times or more. The chain carries TRBV11-2 and TRBJ2-1, with D unclear. V lost 1 base and J lost 5, with 9 bases in between. Germline CDR1 reads SGHAT; CDR2 reads FQNNGV. The CDR3 sequence is 14 residues long. This CDR3 reads CASSLVIDHNEQFF. CDR3 nucleotides: TGTGCCAGCAGCTTAGTAATCGACCACAATGAGCAGTTCTTC.

This chain links TRBV7-9 with TRBJ2-5; 10 bases are shared with TRBD1. This CDR3 has 17 amino acids. CDR1 is SEHNR and CDR2 is FQNEAQ in the germline V gene (reference sequence). V trimming: 0 bases; J trimming: 2 bases; junction bases outside the gene matches: 6. Here the CDR3 reads CASSLALWGQGQETQYF. The CDR3, as DNA: TGTGCCAGCAGCTTAGCGCTCTGGGGACAGGGGCAAGAGACCCAGTACTTC.

This clonotype occurred a few times. The chain employs TRBV2 and TRBJ2-1; 8 nucleotides agree with TRBD2. The junction had 5 bases not matched to a gene; V was cut back by 3 bases and J by 1 base. Germline CDR1 reads SNHLY; CDR2 reads FYNNEI. CDR3 length: 16 residues. The CDR3 here is CASSDPGGSSYNEQFF. DNA for the CDR3: TGTGCCAGCAGTGATCCGGGGGGGTCGTCCTACAATGAGCAGTTCTTC.

This clonotype appeared many times. The chain recombines TRBV4-1 with TRBJ2-3; D not certain. V was pared by 2 bases and J by 6 bases, with 9 bases between. The CDR3 length is 13 residues. The germline CDR1 and CDR2 sequences are MGHRA and YSYEKL. This chain's CDR3 is CASSQRVGDTQYF. CDR3 sequence (DNA): TGCGCCAGCAGCCAACGGGTTGGCGATACGCAGTATTTT.

This clonotype was observed a handful of times. This chain links TRBV7-2 with TRBJ2-3, with D possibly being TRBD1 or TRBD2 (5 bases each). This CDR3 contains 14 residues. The germline gives CDR1 SGHTA, CDR2 FQGNSA. The V and J ends lost 6 bases and 2 bases respectively, with 12 bases between them. The CDR3, as DNA: TGTGCCAGCAGACTTACGGGGCTCACAGATACGCAGTATTTT. It codes for CASRLTGLTDTQYF.

This chain uses TRBV18 with TRBJ2-5; 9 positions match TRBD1. Trimming took 3 bases from V and 3 from J; bases not matched to a gene: 8. This CDR3 is built from 16 residues. Germline V gene data show CDR1 as KGHSH and CDR2 as LQKENI. The CDR3 loop is CASSPRGQGDKETQYF. For the CDR3, the DNA is TGTGCCAGCTCACCTCGGGGACAGGGTGACAAAGAGACCCAGTACTTC.

Only a few counts were recorded for this clonotype. This sequence joins TRBV27 and TRBJ1-2; no clear D gene. Trimming shortened V by 3 bases and J by 8 bases, and 10 bases separated the two germline ends. This CDR3 region has 12 residues. Germline V gives CDR1 MNHEY, CDR2 SMNVEV (reference sequence). The CDR3 loop is CASSFEGSGYTF. CDR3 nucleotides: TGTGCCAGCAGTTTTGAGGGCTCCGGCTACACCTTC.